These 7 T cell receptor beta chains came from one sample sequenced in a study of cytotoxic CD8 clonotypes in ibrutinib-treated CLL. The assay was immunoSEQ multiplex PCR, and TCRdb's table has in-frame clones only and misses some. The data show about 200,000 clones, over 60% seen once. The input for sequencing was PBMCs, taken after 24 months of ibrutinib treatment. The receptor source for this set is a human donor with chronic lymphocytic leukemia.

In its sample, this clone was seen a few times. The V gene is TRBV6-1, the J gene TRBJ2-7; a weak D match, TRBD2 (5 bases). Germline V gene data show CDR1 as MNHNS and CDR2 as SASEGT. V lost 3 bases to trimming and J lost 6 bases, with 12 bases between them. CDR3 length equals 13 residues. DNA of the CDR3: TGTGCCAGCAGTGACTCCGGGGAGTCCGAGCAGTACTTC. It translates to CASSDSGESEQYF.

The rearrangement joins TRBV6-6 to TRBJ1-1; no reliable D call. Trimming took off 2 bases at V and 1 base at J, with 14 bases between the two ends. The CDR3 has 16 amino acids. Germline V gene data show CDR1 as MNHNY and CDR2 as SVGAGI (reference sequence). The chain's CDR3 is CASSYITGPGNTEAFF. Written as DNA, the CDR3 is TGTGCCAGCAGTTACATAACCGGGCCAGGGAACACTGAAGCTTTCTTT.

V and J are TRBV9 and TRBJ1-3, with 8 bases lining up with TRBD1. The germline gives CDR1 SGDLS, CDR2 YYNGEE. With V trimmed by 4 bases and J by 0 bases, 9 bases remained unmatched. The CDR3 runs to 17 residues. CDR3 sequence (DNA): TGTGCCAGCAGCTCCCGGACAGGGAACCCCTCTGGAAACACCATATATTTT. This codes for CASSSRTGNPSGNTIYF.

The CDR3 region is CASSRGQSSYEQYF. CDR3 in DNA: TGTGCCAGCAGCCGAGGACAGAGCTCCTACGAGCAGTACTTC. This rearrangement joins TRBV6-6 to TRBJ2-7, with D tentatively TRBD1 (6 bases). Trimming removed 6 bases at V and 0 bases at J, with 12 bases between. CDR1 MNHNY and CDR2 SVGAGI come from the germline V gene (reference sequence). The CDR3 spans 14 residues.

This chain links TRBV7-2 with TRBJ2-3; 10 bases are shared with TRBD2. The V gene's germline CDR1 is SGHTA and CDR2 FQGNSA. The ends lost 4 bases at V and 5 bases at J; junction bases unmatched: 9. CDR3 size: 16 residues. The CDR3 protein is CASSYLLAGVGDTQYF. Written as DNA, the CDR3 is TGTGCCAGCAGCTATCTTCTAGCGGGAGTTGGAGATACGCAGTATTTT.

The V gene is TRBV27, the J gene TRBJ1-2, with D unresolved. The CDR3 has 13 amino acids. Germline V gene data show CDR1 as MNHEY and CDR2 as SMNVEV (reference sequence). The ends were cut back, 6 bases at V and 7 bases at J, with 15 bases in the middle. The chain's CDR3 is CASRPSGHLGYTF. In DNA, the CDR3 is TGTGCCAGCAGGCCAAGCGGTCATCTTGGCTACACCTTC.

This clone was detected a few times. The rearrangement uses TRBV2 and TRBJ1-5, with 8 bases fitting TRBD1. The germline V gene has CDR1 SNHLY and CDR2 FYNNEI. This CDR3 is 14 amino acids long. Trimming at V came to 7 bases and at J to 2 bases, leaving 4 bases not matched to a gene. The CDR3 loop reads CASTQDRGNQPQHF. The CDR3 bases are TGTGCCAGCACCCAGGACAGGGGCAATCAGCCCCAGCATTTT. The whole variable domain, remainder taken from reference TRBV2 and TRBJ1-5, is EPEVTQTPSHQVTQMGQEVILRCVPISNHLYFYWYRQILGQKVEFLVSFYNNEISEKSEIFDDQFSVERPDGSNFTLKIRSTKLEDSAMYFCASTQDRGNQPQHFGDGTRLSIL.